The next 3 T cell receptor beta chains were all read from a single sample in a study of OX40 agonist ivuxolimab in advanced cancers. Receptor libraries were prepared by the immunoSEQ multiplex PCR assay. TCRdb retrieved this table from immuneACCESS and kept in-frame rearrangements only. Not all clones are present; in checked studies, unresolved V genes account for under half, and no reason is known for the remainder. The sample profile shows roughly 20,000 clones; 70% to 90% of them were found once. The top ten clones comprise 37% of the sample. The sequencing here drew on CD4+ or CD8+ T cells sorted from blood, taken in a trial of the OX40 agonist ivuxolimab. These receptor sequences come from an adult with an advanced solid tumor such as melanoma, head and neck, liver or kidney cancer.

The chain has TRBV6-5 and TRBJ2-5; TRBD1 agrees at 9 bases. The CDR3 has 13 residues. Germline CDR1 MNHEY, CDR2 SVGAGI. After removal of 7 bases from V and 5 bases from J, the junction contained 5 bases not matched to a gene. The CDR3 nucleotides read TGTGCCAGCACCACGACAGGGGGGGAGACCCAGTACTTC. Translating it yields CASTTTGGETQYF.

This clone was detected once. The DNA for the CDR3 is TGTGCCAGCAGCCGCAGGGGACGGAAGGAAAAACTGTTTTTT. This translates into CASSRRGRKEKLFF. The chain combines TRBV6-5 with TRBJ1-4, with D possibly TRBD1 on 6 matching bases. V lost 6 bases and J 8 bases, leaving 16 bases between the germline ends. The CDR3 spans 14 residues. CDR1 is MNHEY and CDR2 is SVGAGI in the germline V gene.

J is TRBJ2-7 and V is TRBV7-6, with D perhaps being TRBD1 or TRBD2 (5 bases each). Germline-derived CDR1 and CDR2 are SGHVS and FNYEAQ. The CDR3 length is 17 residues. Trimming cost V 5 bases and J 2 bases, with 22 bases left between them. As DNA, the CDR3 is TGTGCCAGCAGCCCCGGGTCCCCCCGGGACCTAACCTACGAGCAGTACTTC. Amino acid sequence: CASSPGSPRDLTYEQYF.